One sample yielded the 21 T cell receptor beta chains listed below, sequenced in a study of cytomegalovirus exposure and HLA in healthy donors. PCR was performed using 60 Vbeta and 13 Jbeta primers. Clones were sequenced by immunoSEQ multiplex PCR, and TCRdb holds only the in-frame ones, with some missing. The sample holds roughly 60,000 clones; 60% to 85% are singletons and the top ten take 3.3%. The sample comprised PBMCs. The source of these receptors is a woman in her thirties or forties in good health and CMV-seropositive.

The rearrangement joins TRBV4-2 to TRBJ1-1, with D unclear. The CDR3 runs to 14 residues. V lost 2 bases and J lost 2, with 9 bases in between. From germline, CDR1 is LGHNA and CDR2 YNFKEQ. CDR3 sequence: CASSQQHLNTEAFF. In nucleotides, the CDR3 is TGTGCCAGCAGCCAACAACATCTTAACACTGAAGCTTTCTTT.

The rearrangement links TRBV10-1 to TRBJ2-3, with TRBD2 matching over 9 bases. J lost 4 bases, V lost 5 bases, and 13 bases had no gene match. Germline V gene data show CDR1 as WNHNN and CDR2 as SYGVQD (reference sequence). The length of the CDR3 is 17 residues. This CDR3 reads CASSSDRSGGGADTQYF. The CDR3 nucleotides are TGCGCCAGCAGTTCGGATCGTAGCGGGGGAGGGGCAGATACGCAGTATTTT.

V is TRBV5-1 and J is TRBJ1-2, with D perhaps TRBD1 (5 bases). The CDR3 is 15 amino acids. V was shortened by 4 bases and J by 0 bases, with 13 bases between the two germline ends. CDR1 and CDR2 from the germline V gene are SGHRS and YFSETQ. The CDR3: CASSLTGEANYGYTF. In DNA form, the CDR3 reads TGCGCCAGCAGCCTTACAGGAGAAGCTAACTATGGCTACACCTTC.

Here the CDR3 DNA reads TGTGCCAGCAAAGTACAAGGTCTAGCCAATGAGCAGTTCTTC. Translated, it gives CASKVQGLANEQFF. The genes are TRBV2 and TRBJ2-1, with D perhaps TRBD2 (5 bases). Germline V CDR1 and CDR2: SNHLY, FYNNEI. This CDR3 is 14 amino acids long. Deletions cut 7 bases from V and 6 bases from J, with 16 bases between.

The chain uses TRBV20-1 and TRBJ1-1; D is unclear. The CDR3 has 11 amino acids. Per germline, CDR1 DFQATT and CDR2 SNEGSKA (reference sequence). The ends were cut back, 6 bases at V and 7 bases at J, with 12 bases in the middle. CDR3 coding DNA: TGCAGTGCCCCCTTGCGGGGTGAAGCTTTCTTT. Translation: CSAPLRGEAFF.

The chain joins TRBV10-3 to TRBJ2-1, with 7 bases matching TRBD2. Trimming cost V 2 bases and J 0 bases; bases outside gene matches: 10. Per the germline V gene, CDR1 is ENHRY and CDR2 is SYGVKD. The CDR3 covers 18 residues. CDR3 bases: TGTGCCATCAGTGAGCCGGGCGGGGGATTTAGCTCCTACAATGAGCAGTTCTTC. Amino acids: CAISEPGGGFSSYNEQFF.

The chain couples TRBV7-2 to TRBJ1-2, with a possible D match to TRBD1 (6 bases). Trimming cost V 5 bases and J 6 bases, with 16 bases left between them. Per germline, CDR1 SGHTA and CDR2 FQGNSA. The CDR3 consists of 14 residues. The CDR3 bases are TGTGCCAGCAGCCCAGTGGGGGGGCACGATGGCTACACCTTC. This codes for CASSPVGGHDGYTF. The variable domain in full, with the rest retrieved from reference TRBV7-2 and TRBJ1-2, is GAGVSQSPSNKVTEKGKDVELRCDPISGHTALYWYRQSLGQGLEFLIYFQGNSAPDKSGLPSDRFSAERTGGSVSTLTIQRTQQEDSAVYLCASSPVGGHDGYTFGSGTRLTVV.

This clone was observed a single time. J is TRBJ1-4 and V is TRBV5-4; D is possibly TRBD1 (5 bases). The CDR3 contains 13 residues. V was trimmed by 1 base and J by 5 bases, leaving 6 bases between them. CDR1 and CDR2 from the germline V gene are SGHNT and YYREEE (reference sequence). This CDR3 reads CASSLPGNEKLFF. In nucleotides, the CDR3 is TGTGCCAGCAGCTTGCCAGGGAATGAAAAACTGTTTTTT.

The rearrangement uses TRBV27 and TRBJ1-2; maybe TRBD1 (6 bases). Germline V gene sequence: CDR1 MNHEY, CDR2 SMNVEV (reference sequence). The CDR3 loop spans 14 amino acids. Trimming removed 6 bases from V and 5 bases from J, with 16 bases in between. Here the CDR3 reads CASSQGGGWYGYTF. CDR3 DNA: TGTGCCAGCAGCCAAGGGGGGGGTTGGTATGGCTACACCTTC.

The V and J genes are TRBV7-2 and TRBJ1-3; a weak D match, TRBD1 (5 bases). The CDR3 runs to 13 residues. The ends were cut back, 4 bases at V and 7 bases at J, with 11 bases in the middle. Germline loops: CDR1 SGHTA, CDR2 FQGNSA. Here the CDR3 DNA reads TGTGCCAGCAGCTACGATGGGGGGAACACCATATATTTT. It specifies CASSYDGGNTIYF.

V usage is TRBV5-1 and J usage is TRBJ2-2; 7 nucleotides match TRBD1. This CDR3 has 17 residues. V dropped 0 bases and J dropped 5; count of bases not matched to a gene: 10. Germline values: CDR1 SGHRS, CDR2 YFSETQ. CDR3: CASSLEGDRVTTGELFF. The CDR3 nucleotides read TGCGCCAGCAGCTTGGAAGGAGACAGGGTAACGACCGGGGAGCTGTTTTTT. Full variable domain (rest looked up from reference TRBV5-1 and TRBJ2-2): KAGVTQTPRYLIKTRGQQVTLSCSPISGHRSVSWYQQTPGQGLQFLFEYFSETQRNKGNFPGRFSGRQFSNSRSEMNVSTLELGDSALYLCASSLEGDRVTTGELFFGEGSRLTVL.

V is TRBV5-6 and J is TRBJ1-6, with a weak D call TRBD1 (6 bases). Trimming left V 4 bases short and J 8 bases short, with 13 bases between. The CDR3 has 14 residues. Germline V lookup: CDR1 SGHDT, CDR2 YYEEEE. The CDR3: CASSATGTDSPLHF. The CDR3 region has the DNA TGTGCCAGCAGCGCCACAGGGACGGATTCACCCCTCCACTTT.

This chain links TRBV5-1 with TRBJ2-3, with TRBD2 matching 7 bases. This CDR3 has 16 amino acids. Trimming at V came to 2 bases and at J to 3 bases, leaving 9 bases not matched to a gene. The germline V gene encodes CDR1 SGHRS and CDR2 YFSETQ. The CDR3 here is CASSFLVQGGTDTQYF. The CDR3 nucleotides read TGCGCCAGCAGCTTTTTAGTCCAGGGAGGGACAGATACGCAGTATTTT.

The V call is TRBV19, the J call TRBJ2-7, with D hard to call. The V gene lost 3 bases and the J gene lost 4 bases, with 13 bases spanning the gap. Germline-derived CDR1 and CDR2 are LNHDA and SQIVND (reference sequence). This CDR3 comprises 14 residues. The CDR3 coding sequence is TGTGCCAGTAGTATTGGGCATACACTTTACGAGCAGTACTTC. This gives the protein CASSIGHTLYEQYF.

The rearrangement links TRBV14 to TRBJ1-1; D unclear. Between the trimmed V and J ends, which lost 2 bases and 1 base, there was a span of 11 bases. Germline-derived CDR1 and CDR2 are SGHDN and FVKESK. The CDR3 extends over 15 amino acids. CDR3 bases: TGTGCCAGCAGCCAACCTCTCTTGAGGAACACTGAAGCTTTCTTT. Translation: CASSQPLLRNTEAFF. Full variable domain (outside the CDR3, taken from reference TRBV14 and TRBJ1-1): EAGVTQFPSHSVIEKGQTVTLRCDPISGHDNLYWYRRVMGKEIKFLLHFVKESKQDESGMPNNRFLAERTGGTYSTLKVQPAELEDSGVYFCASSQPLLRNTEAFFGQGTRLTVV.

The chain joins TRBV4-1 to TRBJ1-5; maybe TRBD1 (5 bases). CDR3 length: 14 residues. V gave up 3 bases and J gave up 6 bases, with 12 bases separating them. CDR1 is MGHRA and CDR2 is YSYEKL in the germline V gene. The CDR3 sequence is CASSHRGMGQPQHF. The CDR3 DNA reads as TGCGCCAGCAGCCATCGGGGGATGGGTCAGCCCCAGCATTTT.

The chain joins TRBV2 to TRBJ1-2; 7 nucleotides align to TRBD1. The CDR3 runs to 13 residues. Germline loops: CDR1 SNHLY, CDR2 FYNNEI. V lost 1 base to trimming and J lost 8 bases; unmatched junction nucleotides: 4. This CDR3 reads CASSEVRGEGYTF. The CDR3 DNA sequence: TGTGCCAGCAGTGAAGTCAGGGGGGAGGGCTACACCTTC.

The sample holds a few counts of this clone. This chain joins TRBV4-1 and TRBJ1-2; tentatively, D is TRBD1 (6 bases). This CDR3 region has 21 residues. Per germline, CDR1 MGHRA and CDR2 YSYEKL. The V end lost 1 base, the J end lost 4 bases, and 31 bases lay between the germline ends. In DNA, the CDR3 is TGCGCCAGCAGCCAAGGAGGGGACATTGGGACCTGGGTAGGGCGCGGCTATGGCTACACCTTC. Translation: CASSQGGDIGTWVGRGYGYTF.

J is TRBJ2-6 and V is TRBV5-1, with a possible D match to TRBD2 (6 bases). The germline V gene has CDR1 SGHRS and CDR2 YFSETQ. The CDR3 extends over 15 amino acids. V lost 4 bases and J 0 bases, leaving 8 bases between the germline ends. CDR3 DNA sequence: TGCGCCAGCAGCGCGGGGTCCTCTGGGGCCAACGTCCTGACTTTC. This encodes CASSAGSSGANVLTF.

The chain uses TRBV29-1 and TRBJ1-1; a possible D gene is TRBD1 (6 bases). The CDR3 sequence is 14 residues long. CDR1 is SQVTM, CDR2 ANQGSEA, per germline. V dropped 6 bases and J dropped 0 bases, with 14 bases sitting between them. The DNA for the CDR3 is TGCAGCGTGGGTAGAACAGGGATGAACACTGAAGCTTTCTTT. This codes for CSVGRTGMNTEAFF.

The chain carries TRBV2 and TRBJ2-1, with D perhaps TRBD1 (5 bases). V lost 1 base to trimming and J lost 7 bases, with 14 bases between them. Looked up from germline, CDR1 is SNHLY and CDR2 is FYNNEI. The CDR3 is 15 amino acids. This CDR3 reads CASSEVVGVRNEQFF. The DNA of the CDR3 is TGTGCCAGCAGTGAAGTAGTAGGGGTAAGGAATGAGCAGTTCTTC.